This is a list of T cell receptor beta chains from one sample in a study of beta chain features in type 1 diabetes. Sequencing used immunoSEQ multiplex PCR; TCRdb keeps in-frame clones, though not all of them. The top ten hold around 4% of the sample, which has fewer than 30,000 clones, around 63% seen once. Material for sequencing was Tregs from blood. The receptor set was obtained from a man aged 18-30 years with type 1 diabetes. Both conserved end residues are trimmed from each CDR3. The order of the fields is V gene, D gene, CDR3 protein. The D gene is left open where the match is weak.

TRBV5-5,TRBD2,ASRSGAGTLGEQF
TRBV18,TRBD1,ASSPDRGNTEAF
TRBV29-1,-,SVEKGRGEQY
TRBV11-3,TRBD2,ASSFRLAGGPGELF
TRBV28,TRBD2,ASSLTGGSGNEQF
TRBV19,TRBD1,ASSMVGDRSYYYGYT
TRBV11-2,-,ASSSGTDTQY
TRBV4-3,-,ASSQSVQGLIYGYT
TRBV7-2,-,ASSIFRGQPQH
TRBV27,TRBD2,ASSTAGSSYEQY
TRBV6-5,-,ASNGGYNEQF
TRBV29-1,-,SVEEGVLF
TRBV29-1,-,SAQDSATNEKLF
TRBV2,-,ASKTGDLYGYT
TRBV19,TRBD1,ASSTGQGADTQY